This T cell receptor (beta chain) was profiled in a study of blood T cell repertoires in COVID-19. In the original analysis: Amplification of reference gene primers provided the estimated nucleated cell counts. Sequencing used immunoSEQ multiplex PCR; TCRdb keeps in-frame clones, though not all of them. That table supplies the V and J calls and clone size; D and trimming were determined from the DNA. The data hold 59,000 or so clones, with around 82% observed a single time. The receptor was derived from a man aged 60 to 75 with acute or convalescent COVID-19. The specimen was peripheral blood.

The CDR3 DNA is TGTGCCAGCAGTGAAGAATGGGGGGGCACTGAAGCTTTCTTT. It codes for CASSEEWGGTEAFF. The J gene is TRBJ1-1, the V gene TRBV6-1; perhaps TRBD1 as D (5 bases). V was pared by 1 base and J by 4 bases, with 10 bases between. The CDR3 runs to 14 residues. Germline values: CDR1 MNHNS, CDR2 SASEGT.